The text below deals with one T cell receptor (beta chain). Its matching antigen is unknown. Trimming took 0 bases from V and 6 from J, leaving 15 bases between them. CDR1 is SEHNR, CDR2 FQNEAQ, per germline (reference sequence). The CDR3 is 16 amino acids. The data originate from a study of siplizumab effects on memory and regulatory T cells. Study-wide results and caveats: Only a minor fraction of alloreactive clones mapped to unstimulated subsets.

TCRdb keeps only in-frame clones here, not all; method: immunoSEQ multiplex PCR. The data hold about 100,000 clones, with approximately 94% observed a single time. This receptor was obtained from a human donor in good health. The sample comprised non-Treg CD4+ T cells sorted from blood. V usage is TRBV7-9 and J usage is TRBJ2-1; weak D call: TRBD2 (6 bases). The CDR3 reads CASSLAPMVGGNEQFF. The DNA of the CDR3 is TGTGCCAGCAGCTTAGCGCCTATGGTGGGGGGCAATGAGCAGTTCTTC.